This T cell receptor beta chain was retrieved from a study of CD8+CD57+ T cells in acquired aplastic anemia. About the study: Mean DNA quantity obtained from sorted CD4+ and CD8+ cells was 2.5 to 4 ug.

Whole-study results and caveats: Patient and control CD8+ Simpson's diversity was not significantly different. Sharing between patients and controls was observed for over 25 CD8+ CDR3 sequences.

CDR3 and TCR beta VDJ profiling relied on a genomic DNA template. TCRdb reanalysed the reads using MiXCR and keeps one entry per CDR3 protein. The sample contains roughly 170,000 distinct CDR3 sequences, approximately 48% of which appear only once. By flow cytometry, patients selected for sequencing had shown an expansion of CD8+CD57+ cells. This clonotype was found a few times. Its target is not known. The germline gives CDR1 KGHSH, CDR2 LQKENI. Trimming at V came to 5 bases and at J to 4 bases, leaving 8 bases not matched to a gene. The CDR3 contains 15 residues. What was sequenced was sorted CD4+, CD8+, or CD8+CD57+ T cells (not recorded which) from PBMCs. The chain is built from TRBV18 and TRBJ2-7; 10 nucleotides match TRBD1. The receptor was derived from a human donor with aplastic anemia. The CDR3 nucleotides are TGTGCCAGCTCAGCGACAGGGGGCGTTGGGTACGAGCAGTACTTC. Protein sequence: CASSATGGVGYEQYF.